This entry is about one T cell receptor beta chain. Its antigen is not yet known. Base qualities are missing; no much larger clone stands one base away. The data belong to a study of PD-L1 blockade in urothelial cancer (dated by TCRdb to 2017 to 2019). In terms of the full investigation: Every patient began therapy at some point between 2013 and 2015 and was given atezolizumab 1,200 mg intravenously every 3 weeks. In the same patients, whole exome sequencing and RNA sequencing of pretreatment tumors were performed in addition to TCR sequencing. Blood samples were analyzed at 3 weeks after treatment start (second dose) and at 6 weeks after treatment start. Pretreatment tumor samples, along with matched peripheral blood serially collected before and after atezolizumab treatment, were subjected to TCR sequencing. The study was an exploratory multi-omic analysis of somatic, immune and clinical correlates of response to PD-L1 blockade with atezolizumab in urothelial cancer. Blood samples yielded a median of roughly 150,000 T cells and roughly 83,000 unique TCRs, with median clonality 0.080. About nine tenths of the roughly 29 patients were males with bladder-origin urothelial cancer, and about two thirds of the roughly 30 reported a prior smoking history. Durable clinical benefit was achieved by nine patients and was not achieved by 20 patients. Some 30 patients had pretreatment blood TCR-seq, around 25 had at least one posttreatment blood collection, and around 25 had tumor TCR-seq. An ECOG performance status of 0 or 1 was recorded for the patients, and 0 to 3 prior chemotherapy regimens had been received by the patients. Durable clinical benefit was defined as progression-free survival longer than 6 months, and TCR features were also tested against progression-free and overall survival. On the study overall, not on this receptor specifically: Because the sample size was small (n of about 31) and many of the analyses were exploratory, the results are meant to be hypothesis-generating. Among patients with durable benefit, tumor-associated TCR clones showed greater expansion in peripheral blood 3 weeks after treatment started (n ≈ 20, p = 0.022). A pretreatment peripheral blood TCR clonality below the median was linked to improved progression-free and overall survival.

From a lookup of the germline V gene (reference sequence), CDR1 and CDR2 are MNHNY and SVGAGI. The CDR3 spans 15 residues, from the cysteine through the phenylalanine. Only the CDR3 DNA is retained, 45 bases long and in frame from the first base. Relative to germline, V is missing 5 bases and J is missing 0 bases, with 5 bases of the junction outside any gene match. Synthetic TCR analog templates were spiked into each PCR to estimate absolute template abundance from read counts. TCRbeta CDR3 regions were amplified from genomic DNA with bias-controlled V and J gene primers using the immunoSEQ assay. Rearranged TCRbeta segments were sequenced at approximately 20X coverage. Concerning the study's data processing: Clustering was used to correct sequencing errors, and CDR3s were annotated against IMGT so that V, D and J genes could be assigned. Only productive TCRbeta rearrangements were used in downstream analyses, excluding out-of-frame or stop-codon sequences. To compute clonality, Shannon entropy was normalized by the log of the number of unique productive sequences and then subtracted from one. Fisher's exact test with Benjamini-Hochberg correction, using a cutoff of adjusted p below 0.01, was how clones that differed between time points or between blood and tumor were identified. TCRdb retrieved this table from immuneACCESS and kept in-frame rearrangements only. Not all clones are present; in checked studies, unresolved V genes account for under half, and no reason is known for the remainder. Clone size and the V and J calls come from that table; the DNA yielded D and trimming. In this sample the table shows roughly 29,000 clones, 84% of which occur a single time. The top ten constitute 2.5% to 3% of the sample.

The time point label, read with the paper, signifies: peripheral blood 6 weeks after treatment start. A cohort of some 29 patients with locally advanced or metastatic urothelial carcinoma, treated at Memorial Sloan Kettering on a trial protocol, was included. Peripheral blood mononuclear cells were collected pretreatment and during treatment, with between 1 and 8 total time points per patient. The Qiagen DNeasy Blood extraction kit was used to purify genomic DNA from total PBMCs and tumor samples. PBMCs were collected pretreatment and during treatment, and were isolated and stored as previously described.

The receptor was isolated from a man aged 70-80 years with urothelial cancer. The rearrangement joined TRBV6-6 to TRBJ2-7; TRBD2 fits 9 bases in the junction. The sequenced sample was PBMCs, obtained around atezolizumab (anti-PD-L1) treatment. The CDR3 protein sequence reads: CASSTTSGRSYEQYF. DNA sequence: TGTGCCAGCAGTACGACTAGCGGCCGCTCCTACGAGCAGTACTTC.